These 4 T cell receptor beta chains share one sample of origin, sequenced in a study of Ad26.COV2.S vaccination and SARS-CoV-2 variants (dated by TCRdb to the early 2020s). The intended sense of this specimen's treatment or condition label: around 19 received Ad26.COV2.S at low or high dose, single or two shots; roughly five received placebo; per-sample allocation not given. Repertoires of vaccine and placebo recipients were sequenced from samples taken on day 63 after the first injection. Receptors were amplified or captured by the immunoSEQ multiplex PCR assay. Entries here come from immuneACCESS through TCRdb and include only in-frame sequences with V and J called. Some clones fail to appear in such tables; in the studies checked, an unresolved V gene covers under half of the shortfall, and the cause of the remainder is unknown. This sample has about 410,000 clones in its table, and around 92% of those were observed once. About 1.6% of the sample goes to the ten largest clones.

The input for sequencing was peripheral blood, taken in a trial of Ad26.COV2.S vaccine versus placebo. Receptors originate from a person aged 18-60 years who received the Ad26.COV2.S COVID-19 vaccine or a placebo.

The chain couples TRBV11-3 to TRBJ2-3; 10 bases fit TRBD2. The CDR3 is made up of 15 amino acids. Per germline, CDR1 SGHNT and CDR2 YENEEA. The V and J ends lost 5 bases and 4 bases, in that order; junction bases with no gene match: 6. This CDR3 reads CASSPAGGPPDTQYF. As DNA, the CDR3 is TGTGCCAGCAGCCCAGCGGGGGGGCCGCCAGATACGCAGTATTTT.

CDR3 DNA sequence: TGTGCCATCAGTGACTTACAGGGGAACACTGAAGCTTTCTTT. Its translation: CAISDLQGNTEAFF. The chain carries TRBV10-3 and TRBJ1-1; TRBD1 might be the D (6 bases). The CDR3 length is 14 residues. Per germline, CDR1 ENHRY and CDR2 SYGVKD. V was pared by 3 bases and J by 1 base, with 9 bases between.

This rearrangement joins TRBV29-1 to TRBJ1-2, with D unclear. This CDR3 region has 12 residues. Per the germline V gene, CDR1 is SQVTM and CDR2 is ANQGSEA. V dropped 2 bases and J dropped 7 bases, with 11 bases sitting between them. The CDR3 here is CSVESGSGGYTF. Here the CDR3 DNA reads TGCAGCGTTGAATCGGGGAGCGGTGGCTACACCTTC. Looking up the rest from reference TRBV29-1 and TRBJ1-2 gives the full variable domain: SAVISQKPSRDICQRGTSLTIQCQVDSQVTMMFWYRQQPGQSLTLIATANQGSEATYESGFVIDKFPISRPNLTFSTLTVSNMSPEDSSIYLCSVESGSGGYTFGSGTRLTVV.

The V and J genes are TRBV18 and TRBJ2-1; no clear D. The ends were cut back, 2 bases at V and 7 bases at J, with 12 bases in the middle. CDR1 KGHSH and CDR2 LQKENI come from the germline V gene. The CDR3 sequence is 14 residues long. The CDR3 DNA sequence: TGTGCCAGCTCACCAAAGGTGGCGATAAATGAGCAGTTCTTC. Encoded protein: CASSPKVAINEQFF.